This TCR beta chain was observed in a study of vaccination effects on CD4 cells after COVID-19. In regard to this clone: Its cognate antigen is unknown.

Profiled with immunoSEQ multiplex PCR; TCRdb holds only in-frame clones, not every one. The repertoire holds roughly 29,000 clones, with 65% as singletons. Study-level points and caveats: In vaccinees who were healthy, merely 1 out of 255 vaccine-induced clones cross-reacted with common cold coronaviruses. Clones arising from infection and from vaccination showed marked clonal contraction late after vaccination.

The culture ran for nine to ten days, and then CD4+ T cells were isolated. None of the vaccinated had previously contracted SARS-CoV-2, and their nucleocapsid antibodies tested negative. A half-medium replacement with IL-2 medium was carried out on days 3 and 7. This TCR came from a human donor who received a COVID-19 vaccine. The sequenced sample was CD4+ T cells from PBMCs cultured without peptide, obtained before COVID-19 vaccination.

The chain's CDR3 is CASSQNPAGVSYEQYF. The DNA of the CDR3 is TGCGCCAGCAGCCAAAATCCAGCGGGGGTCTCCTACGAGCAGTACTTC. The chain combines TRBV4-1 with TRBJ2-7; the match to TRBD2 covers 8 bases. V was pared by 2 bases and J by 0 bases, with 6 bases of the junction left unmatched. The CDR3 runs to 16 residues. Germline V gene sequence: CDR1 MGHRA, CDR2 YSYEKL.